This T cell receptor beta chain was captured by sequencing in a study of blood T cell repertoires in COVID-19. Looking at the study overall: The analysed material was cDNA or gDNA that came from T cells, B-cell-depleted T cells, or PBMCs.

In the study's own analysis: Amplified reference gene primers provided the basis for estimating nucleated cell counts. Profiled with immunoSEQ multiplex PCR; TCRdb holds only in-frame clones, not every one. That table furnishes V, J and clone size, whereas the DNA furnished D and trimming. The sample carries around 200,000 clones, approximately 81% recorded once. Recruitment covered over 20 US areas and drew participants whose ages spanned about 18 to 95 years. Cohort assignment relied on participant-reported clinical history. The CDR3 totals 19 residues. J gave up 7 bases and V 4 bases, and 19 bases lay outside the gene matches. Per the germline V gene, CDR1 is SGDLS and CDR2 is YYNGEE.

Input material: PBMCs or T cells enriched from blood (not recorded which). The source is a middle-aged man who had recovered from COVID-19. The chain links TRBV9 to TRBJ2-1, with 11 bases fitting TRBD2. CDR3 in amino acids: CASSTRGSGRAGSTNEQFF. The DNA for the CDR3 is TGTGCCAGCAGCACGAGGGGTAGCGGGAGGGCCGGTAGTACGAATGAGCAGTTCTTC.